The clone carrying this T cell receptor (beta chain) has only one observation. This sample was included in a study of CD8 T cells in Susac syndrome. Study as a whole: Blood was drawn from patients with Susac syndrome. At that point, they were therapy-naive, on corticosteroids, or on intravenous immunoglobulin alone.

The CDR3 covers 13 residues. The germline V gene has CDR1 MNHNS and CDR2 SASEGT. V lost 1 base to trimming and J lost 5 bases, with 5 bases between them. Negative isolation was applied to CD8+ and CD4+ T cells, and FACS enrichment was applied to TEMRA cells. RNA was extracted with the RNeasy kit, and a quantity of roughly 0.5 to 1 ug was reverse transcribed using random hexamers. The amplification used immunoSEQ multiplex PCR on TCR beta CDR3; it spanned 54 Vbeta and 13 Jbeta. TCRdb called the immunoSEQ multiplex PCR reads again in MiXCR, with one record for every CDR3 protein. The table records around 180,000 distinct CDR3 sequences, under 95% of them present only once.

Input material: CD4+ T cells from PBMCs. The chain links TRBV6-1 to TRBJ2-2; no clear D. This TCR was recovered from a human donor with Susac syndrome. CDR3 bases: TGTGCCAGCAGTGAAGAAGGGACCGGGGAGCTGTTTTTT. It yields the protein CASSEEGTGELFF.